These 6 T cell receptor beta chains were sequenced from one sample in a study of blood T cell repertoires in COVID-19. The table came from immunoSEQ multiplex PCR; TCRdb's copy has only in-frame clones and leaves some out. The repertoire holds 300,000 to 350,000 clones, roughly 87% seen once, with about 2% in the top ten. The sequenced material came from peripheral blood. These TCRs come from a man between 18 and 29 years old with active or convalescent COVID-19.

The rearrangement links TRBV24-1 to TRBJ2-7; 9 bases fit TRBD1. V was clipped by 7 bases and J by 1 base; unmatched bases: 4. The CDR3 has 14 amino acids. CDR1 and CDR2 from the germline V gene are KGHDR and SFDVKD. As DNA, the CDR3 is TGTGCCACCAGCCCGGGACAGGGTTCCTACGAGCAGTACTTC. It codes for CATSPGQGSYEQYF.

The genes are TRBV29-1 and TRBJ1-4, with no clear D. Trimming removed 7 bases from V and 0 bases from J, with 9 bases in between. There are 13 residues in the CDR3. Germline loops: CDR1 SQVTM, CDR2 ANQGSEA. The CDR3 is CSAGRATNEKLFF. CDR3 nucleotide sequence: TGCAGCGCTGGCAGAGCAACTAATGAAAAACTGTTTTTT.

CDR3 sequence reads: CASSLIGQGYTEAFF. The CDR3 region has the DNA TGTGCCAGCAGTTTAATAGGACAGGGTTACACTGAAGCTTTCTTT. The V gene is TRBV27, the J gene TRBJ1-1; 8 bases line up with TRBD1. The CDR3 is made up of 15 amino acids. Germline V gene lookup returns CDR1 MNHEY and CDR2 SMNVEV (reference sequence). Unmatched junction bases numbered 5, after V lost 2 bases and J lost 3 bases.

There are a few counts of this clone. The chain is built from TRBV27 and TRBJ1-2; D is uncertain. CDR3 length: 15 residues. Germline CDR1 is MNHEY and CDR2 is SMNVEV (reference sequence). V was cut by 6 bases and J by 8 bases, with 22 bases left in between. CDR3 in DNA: TGTGCCAGCAGCTCCGGTCGGGGAAGCTTGGACGGCTACACCTTC. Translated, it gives CASSSGRGSLDGYTF.

CDR3 residues: CASSFPLAGQTYEQYF. CDR3 nucleotides: TGTGCCAGCAGTTTCCCGCTAGCGGGGCAAACCTACGAGCAGTACTTC. V usage is TRBV28 and J usage is TRBJ2-7; 9 nucleotides agree with TRBD2. V gave up 3 bases and J gave up 2 bases; unmatched junction bases: 8. The CDR3 spans 16 residues. The germline V gene encodes CDR1 MDHEN and CDR2 SYDVKM.

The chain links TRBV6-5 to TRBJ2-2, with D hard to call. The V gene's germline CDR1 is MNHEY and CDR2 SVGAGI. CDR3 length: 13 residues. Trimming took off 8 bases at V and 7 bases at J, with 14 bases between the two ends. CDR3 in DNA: TGTGCCAGCGGAATAGCTTATAACGGGGAGCTGTTTTTT. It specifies CASGIAYNGELFF.